Below are 7 T cell receptor beta chains sequenced from a single sample in a study of CD8 T cell repertoires and HIV-1 epitope variants. Libraries were prepared by immunoSEQ multiplex PCR; TCRdb keeps only in-frame clonotypes and omits some of them. The table has approximately 5,500 clones, approximately 66% seen once. Their antigens remain unidentified. The sample comprised cultured CD8+ T cells derived from PBMCs. Receptors were obtained from a male donor with HIV.

This chain joins TRBV11-1 and TRBJ2-7, with D possibly being TRBD1 or TRBD2 (5 bases each). Trimming left V 5 bases short and J 9 bases short, with 26 bases between. Germline V gene sequence: CDR1 SGHAT, CDR2 FQDESV (reference sequence). CDR3 size: 16 residues. CDR3 amino acids: CASSRNAGTANLWQYF. The CDR3, as DNA: TGTGCCAGCAGCCGAAACGCCGGGACGGCTAATCTATGGCAGTACTTC.

V gene TRBV4-1 combines with J gene TRBJ1-5; 8 nucleotides align to TRBD1. The CDR3 loop spans 16 amino acids. Germline CDR1 is MGHRA and CDR2 is YSYEKL. Germline trimming cut 5 bases from V and 2 bases from J; bases unmatched to any gene: 8. DNA of the CDR3: TGCGCCAGCAGCGGACAGGGTTTTGACGGCAATCAGCCCCAGCATTTT. It yields the protein CASSGQGFDGNQPQHF.

The rearrangement joins TRBV28 to TRBJ2-7; TRBD2 matches at 8 bases. CDR1 is MDHEN and CDR2 is SYDVKM in the germline V gene. The CDR3 extends over 14 amino acids. The V and J ends lost 3 bases and 3 bases, in that order; junction bases with no gene match: 4. CDR3 loop: CASSFRLASYEQYF. The CDR3 DNA is TGTGCCAGCAGTTTTCGACTAGCGAGCTACGAGCAGTACTTC. Complete variable domain (other parts from reference TRBV28 and TRBJ2-7): DVKVTQSSRYLVKRTGEKVFLECVQDMDHENMFWYRQDPGLGLRLIYFSYDVKMKEKGDIPEGYSVSREKKERFSLILESASTNQTSMYLCASSFRLASYEQYFGPGTRLTVT.

This clone came up a few times. V gene TRBV10-3 combines with J gene TRBJ2-7, with 9 positions matching TRBD1. The CDR3 contains 14 residues. V dropped 5 bases and J dropped 5; count of bases not matched to a gene: 7. The germline CDR1 and CDR2 sequences are ENHRY and SYGVKD. CDR3 nucleotides: TGTGCCATCAGTCGGACAGGGGACCTGAACGAGCAGTACTTC. It translates to CAISRTGDLNEQYF.

In its sample, this clone is large. V and J are TRBV6-1 and TRBJ1-2; D uncertain. Between the trimmed V and J ends, which lost 2 bases and 3 bases, there was a span of 16 bases. CDR3 length: 16 residues. Germline V lookup: CDR1 MNHNS, CDR2 SASEGT. The chain's CDR3 is CASSELPQDLDYGYTF. In DNA form, the CDR3 reads TGTGCCAGCAGTGAACTTCCACAAGACCTAGACTATGGCTACACCTTC.

The V call is TRBV4-3, the J call TRBJ1-2; D is uncertain. Per germline, CDR1 LGHNA and CDR2 YSLEER. CDR3 length: 13 residues. V dropped 0 bases and J dropped 5 bases, with 7 bases sitting between them. The CDR3 DNA follows: TGCGCCAGCAGCCAAGAGGGTACTTATGGCTACACCTTC. It codes for CASSQEGTYGYTF.

The CDR3 DNA is TGTGCCAGCAGCTTAAGTGGAGGGGCGGGCGGGGAGCTGTTTTTT. This codes for CASSLSGGAGGELFF. The chain has TRBV7-6 and TRBJ2-2, with D tentatively TRBD2 (6 bases). V was shortened by 2 bases and J by 7 bases, with 14 bases between the two germline ends. The CDR3 totals 15 residues. Germline V gene lookup returns CDR1 SGHVS and CDR2 FNYEAQ.